What follows are 32 T cell receptor beta chains derived from one specimen sequenced in a study of T cell responses to AZD1222 COVID-19 vaccine. TCRdb's copy holds only in-frame clones and misses some; the assay was immunoSEQ multiplex PCR. The data contain 50,000 to 65,000 clones, roughly nine tenths of them singletons. The specimen comprised peripheral blood, sampled 28 days after the second AZD1222 dose. The origin of the receptors is an adult who received the AZD1222 COVID-19 vaccine.

This clone is a singleton in its sample. The chain is built from TRBV5-1 and TRBJ1-1, with D possibly TRBD1 on 5 matching bases. CDR1 SGHRS and CDR2 YFSETQ come from the germline V gene. The V gene lost 0 bases and the J gene lost 1 base, with 10 bases spanning the gap. This CDR3 spans 15 amino acids. This CDR3 is CASSLVAGGNTEAFF. In DNA form, the CDR3 reads TGCGCCAGCAGCTTGGTGGCGGGGGGGAACACTGAAGCTTTCTTT.

This chain links TRBV7-9 with TRBJ2-7, with 8 bases that match TRBD2. Per germline, CDR1 SEHNR and CDR2 FQNEAQ (reference sequence). V lost 8 bases and J lost 0; bases outside the gene matches: 9. The CDR3 length is 15 residues. The CDR3 DNA reads as TGTGCCAGCCACGGGGGACGGGAGGGCTCCTACGAGCAGTACTTC. Residues: CASHGGREGSYEQYF.

The chain combines TRBV5-4 with TRBJ2-3, with a weak D call TRBD1 (6 bases). Trimming left V 4 bases short and J 3 bases short, with 9 bases between. The CDR3 covers 13 residues. Germline V CDR1 and CDR2: SGHNT, YYREEE (reference sequence). The CDR3 loop is CASSPTGTDTQYF. CDR3 sequence (DNA): TGTGCCAGCAGCCCCACAGGGACAGATACGCAGTATTTT.

The genes are TRBV7-2 and TRBJ2-5; D remains unclear. Germline loops: CDR1 SGHTA, CDR2 FQGNSA. V gave up 0 bases and J gave up 1 base, with 3 bases separating them. The CDR3 sequence is 13 residues long. CDR3 bases: TGTGCCAGCAGCTTAGCCATCCAAGAGACCCAGTACTTC. This encodes CASSLAIQETQYF. Together with reference TRBV7-2 and TRBJ2-5, the CDR3 gives the full variable domain: GAGVSQSPSNKVTEKGKDVELRCDPISGHTALYWYRQSLGQGLEFLIYFQGNSAPDKSGLPSDRFSAERTGGSVSTLTIQRTQQEDSAVYLCASSLAIQETQYFGPGTRLLVL.

This clone was recorded once. For the CDR3, the DNA is TGCAGTGCTCTTACGGCTTACGAGCAGTACTTC. It yields the protein CSALTAYEQYF. The chain has TRBV20-1 and TRBJ2-7; unclear D gene. With 5 bases removed from V and 4 bases from J, the gap between germline ends came to 9 bases. CDR1 DFQATT and CDR2 SNEGSKA come from the germline V gene (reference sequence). The CDR3 length is 11 residues.

This chain joins TRBV3-1 (or the pseudogene TRBV3-2) and TRBJ1-5; possibly TRBD1 for D (5 bases). This CDR3 region has 14 residues. The V gene's germline CDR1 is LGHDT and CDR2 YNNKEL (reference sequence). V was cut by 1 base and J by 6 bases, with 10 bases left in between. CDR3 in amino acids: CASSQGQGGQPQHF. The CDR3 bases are TGTGCCAGCAGCCAAGGGCAGGGCGGTCAGCCCCAGCATTTT.

A few counts support this clone. V usage is TRBV7-8 and J usage is TRBJ2-7; TRBD2 matches at 12 bases. CDR1 SGHVS and CDR2 FQNEAQ come from the germline V gene. V gave up 5 bases and J gave up 7 bases; unmatched junction bases: 3. CDR3 length: 13 residues. The CDR3 sequence: CASSLGLAGEQYF. The CDR3 bases are TGTGCCAGCAGCCTAGGACTAGCGGGGGAGCAGTACTTC.

The chain recombines TRBV10-3 with TRBJ2-3; D is perhaps TRBD1 (6 bases). The CDR3 has 17 amino acids. Germline-derived CDR1 and CDR2 are ENHRY and SYGVKD. V lost 2 bases and J lost 3, with 18 bases in between. The CDR3 is CAISEGASRQVTDTQYF. The CDR3 coding sequence is TGTGCCATCAGTGAGGGAGCTAGCCGACAGGTAACAGATACGCAGTATTTT.

The chain uses TRBV28 and TRBJ2-6; D remains ambiguous. Germline loops: CDR1 MDHEN, CDR2 SYDVKM. The V end lost 5 bases, the J end lost 0 bases, and 14 bases lay between the germline ends. CDR3 length: 17 amino acids. CDR3 region: CASSPLGPDSGANVLTF. The CDR3 bases are TGTGCCAGCAGTCCACTTGGACCCGACTCTGGGGCCAACGTCCTGACTTTC.

The chain joins TRBV18 to TRBJ2-1, with 7 bases identical to TRBD1. The CDR3 consists of 16 residues. With V trimmed by 2 bases and J by 5 bases, 9 bases remained unmatched. The germline V gene encodes CDR1 KGHSH and CDR2 LQKENI. CDR3 DNA: TGTGCCAGCTCACCAGGCCGACAGGGACAGAACAATGAGCAGTTCTTC. The encoded protein is CASSPGRQGQNNEQFF.

V is TRBV3-1 (or the pseudogene TRBV3-2) and J is TRBJ1-2; D gene unclear. The V gene lost 3 bases and the J gene lost 6 bases, with 14 bases spanning the gap. The CDR3 is made up of 14 amino acids. The germline V gene has CDR1 LGHDT and CDR2 YNNKEL (reference sequence). The CDR3 coding sequence is TGTGCCAGCAGCCACGCGTGGACTGAAGATGGCTACACCTTC. It yields the protein CASSHAWTEDGYTF.

J is TRBJ2-7 and V is TRBV3-1 (or the pseudogene TRBV3-2); the D gene is possibly TRBD2 (5 bases). Germline V gene sequence: CDR1 LGHDT, CDR2 YNNKEL (reference sequence). V was trimmed by 1 base and J by 6 bases, leaving 16 bases between them. The length of the CDR3 is 15 residues. The CDR3 DNA reads as TGTGCCAGCAGCCAAGCCCCGGGATCCGGTGGCGAGCAGTACTTC. Residues: CASSQAPGSGGEQYF.

This clone has a handful of counts. The chain has TRBV28 and TRBJ1-1; D gene ambiguous. The CDR3 is 14 amino acids. CDR1 MDHEN and CDR2 SYDVKM come from the germline V gene. V lost 6 bases to trimming and J lost 0 bases, with 11 bases between them. For the CDR3, the DNA is TGTGCCAGCAGGCAACTTAACATGAACACTGAAGCTTTCTTT. This translates into CASRQLNMNTEAFF.

As for this clone: The DNA is left out, because the CDR3 cannot be placed on it with certainty; the CDR3 is given as TCRdb lists it. The chain links TRBV7-9 to TRBJ1-1. The CDR3 is made up of 13 amino acids, end residues included. Germline CDR1 and CDR2: SEHNR and FQNEAQ (reference sequence). CDR3: CASRLSGQTEAFF.

In this sample, this clone turned up once. V usage is TRBV27 and J usage is TRBJ2-7; D not resolved. Germline lookup yields CDR1 MNHEY and CDR2 SMNVEV (reference sequence). This CDR3 is built from 13 residues. The V gene lost 3 bases and the J gene lost 3 bases, with 9 bases spanning the gap. The CDR3 here is CASSLGARYEQYF. The CDR3 DNA sequence: TGTGCCAGCAGTTTGGGCGCGCGCTACGAGCAGTACTTC.

The gene calls are TRBV18 and TRBJ2-3, with 8 bases lining up with TRBD1. CDR3 length: 16 amino acids. Germline V gene data show CDR1 as KGHSH and CDR2 as LQKENI. V trimming: 3 bases; J trimming: 4 bases; junction bases outside the gene matches: 9. DNA of the CDR3: TGTGCCAGCTCACCTCAAGGGGCAGGGGGCCCAGATACGCAGTATTTT. As protein: CASSPQGAGGPDTQYF.

V and J are TRBV4-1 and TRBJ2-5; 7 nucleotides match TRBD2. From germline, CDR1 is MGHRA and CDR2 YSYEKL. CDR3 size: 14 residues. J gave up 7 bases and V 1 base, and 6 bases lay outside the gene matches. The CDR3 sequence is CASSQVRGSGTQYF. The CDR3 bases are TGCGCCAGCAGCCAAGTGCGGGGGTCAGGGACCCAGTACTTC.

V and J are TRBV9 and TRBJ1-2; tentatively, D is TRBD1 (5 bases). The CDR3 consists of 15 residues. The V end lost 3 bases, the J end lost 1 base, and 13 bases lay between the germline ends. CDR1 is SGDLS and CDR2 is YYNGEE in the germline V gene. The CDR3 is CASSAQTALNYGYTF. The CDR3 region has the DNA TGTGCCAGCAGCGCCCAGACAGCCCTTAACTATGGCTACACCTTC.

The chain has TRBV7-2 and TRBJ2-1; possible D gene TRBD1, 6 bases. The germline V gene has CDR1 SGHTA and CDR2 FQGNSA. V gave up 5 bases and J gave up 7 bases, with 9 bases separating them. The CDR3 contains 12 residues. DNA of the CDR3: TGTGCCAGCAGCCTACAGGGTAATGAGCAGTTCTTC. Translating gives CASSLQGNEQFF.

V is TRBV15 and J is TRBJ2-7, with 14 positions matching TRBD2. This CDR3 has 18 residues. Germline V gene data show CDR1 as LNHNV and CDR2 as YYDKDF (reference sequence). The trim removed 0 bases at V and 1 base at J, leaving 5 bases unmatched. Here the CDR3 reads CATSREGTSGGRSYEQYF. In DNA form, the CDR3 reads TGTGCCACCAGCAGAGAGGGGACTAGCGGGGGTCGGTCCTACGAGCAGTACTTC.

J is TRBJ1-6 and V is TRBV7-9; 7 bases align to TRBD1. CDR3 length: 13 residues. V shed 5 bases, J shed 7 bases, and the junction held 2 bases outside the gene matches. Germline CDR1 and CDR2: SEHNR and FQNEAQ (reference sequence). CDR3 bases: TGTGCCAGCAGCCCAGGGGGAAATTCACCCCTCCACTTT. Encoded protein: CASSPGGNSPLHF. Combining the CDR3 with reference TRBV7-9 and TRBJ1-6 gives the whole variable domain DTGVSQNPRHKITKRGQNVTFRCDPISEHNRLYWYRQTLGQGPEFLTYFQNEAQLEKSRLLSDRFSAERPKGSFSTLEIQRTEQGDSAMYLCASSPGGNSPLHFGNGTRLTVT.

The V and J genes are TRBV28 and TRBJ1-2; possibly TRBD1 for D (6 bases). CDR1 is MDHEN and CDR2 is SYDVKM in the germline V gene. The CDR3 is made up of 13 amino acids. Here the CDR3 DNA reads TGTGCTCTCGGGGGGCTGGGGAACTATGGCTACACCTTC. Amino acid sequence: CALGGLGNYGYTF.

The chain combines TRBV4-1 with TRBJ1-4, with 7 positions matching TRBD1. CDR1 and CDR2 from the germline V gene are MGHRA and YSYEKL. This CDR3 has 14 amino acids. V lost 4 bases and J lost 5; bases outside the gene matches: 4. The CDR3 sequence is CASSLRDSNEKLFF. CDR3 sequence (DNA): TGCGCCAGCAGCCTGAGGGACAGCAATGAAAAACTGTTTTTT.

The gene calls are TRBV7-2 and TRBJ1-1; 7 nucleotides agree with TRBD1. V dropped 5 bases and J dropped 7; count of bases not matched to a gene: 7. CDR1 and CDR2 (germline): SGHTA, FQGNSA. The CDR3 runs 13 residues. CDR3 loop: CASSLDRIDEAFF. In DNA form, the CDR3 reads TGTGCCAGCAGCCTGGACAGGATTGATGAAGCTTTCTTT.

The sample holds one count of this clone. The genes are TRBV11-3 and TRBJ2-5, with 7 bases aligning to TRBD1. After removal of 3 bases from V and 5 bases from J, the junction contained 9 bases not matched to a gene. The CDR3 runs to 15 residues. Per germline, CDR1 SGHNT and CDR2 YENEEA. The CDR3 here is CASSFGNRGKETQYF. DNA for the CDR3: TGTGCCAGCAGCTTCGGAAACAGGGGCAAGGAGACCCAGTACTTC. Combining the CDR3 with reference TRBV11-3 and TRBJ2-5 gives the whole variable domain EAGVVQSPRYKIIEKKQPVAFWCNPISGHNTLYWYLQNLGQGPELLIRYENEEAVDDSQLPKDRFSAERLKGVDSTLKIQPAELGDSAVYLCASSFGNRGKETQYFGPGTRLLVL.

The V call is TRBV19, the J call TRBJ2-7, with 10 bases aligning to TRBD2. This CDR3 has 15 residues. CDR1 is LNHDA and CDR2 is SQIVND in the germline V gene (reference sequence). Trimming cost V 5 bases and J 4 bases; bases outside gene matches: 8. The CDR3 reads CASSPQREGLYEQYF. In DNA form, the CDR3 reads TGTGCCAGTAGTCCTCAGCGGGAGGGCCTATACGAGCAGTACTTC.

The rearrangement links TRBV6-1 to TRBJ1-2; D gene unclear. CDR3 length equals 13 residues. V dropped 3 bases and J dropped 5 bases, with 10 bases sitting between them. CDR1 and CDR2 from the germline V gene are MNHNS and SASEGT. The CDR3 DNA reads as TGTGCCAGCAGTGAGGAGGGATGGTATGGCTACACCTTC. It specifies CASSEEGWYGYTF.

This chain joins TRBV7-2 and TRBJ2-5; no clear D gene. Germline V gene data show CDR1 as SGHTA and CDR2 as FQGNSA. The CDR3 runs 15 residues. V lost 1 base and J lost 5, with 14 bases in between. This chain's CDR3 is CASSLGFSGLETQYF. CDR3 sequence (DNA): TGTGCCAGCAGCTTAGGTTTTTCGGGTTTGGAGACCCAGTACTTC.

This clone was found a few times. The chain joins TRBV30 to TRBJ1-6; TRBD1 agrees at 9 bases. Looked up from germline, CDR1 is GTSNPN and CDR2 is SVGIG (reference sequence). The J segment lost 13 bases and the V segment lost 0 bases, leaving 10 bases of the junction unmatched. This CDR3 region has 15 residues. The CDR3, as DNA: TGTGCCTGGAGTGTAGTGGGACAGGGACGCCGTCCCCTCCACTTT. Amino acid sequence: CAWSVVGQGRRPLHF.

V and J are TRBV30 and TRBJ1-1; D remains unclear. Germline V gene sequence: CDR1 GTSNPN, CDR2 SVGIG (reference sequence). The length of the CDR3 is 15 residues. Deletions cut 8 bases from V and 1 base from J, with 20 bases between. In DNA form, the CDR3 reads TGTGCCCGTCAGGCAGGCGGGCCTGGGAACACTGAAGCTTTCTTT. It encodes CARQAGGPGNTEAFF.

The chain joins TRBV19 to TRBJ2-7, with 11 nucleotides matching TRBD1. Per germline, CDR1 LNHDA and CDR2 SQIVND (reference sequence). There are 15 residues in the CDR3. With 4 bases clipped from V and 3 bases from J, the junction kept 5 bases outside the gene matches. The CDR3 coding sequence is TGTGCCAGTAGTACCGGACAGGGGGCGTTCTACGAGCAGTACTTC. Its translation: CASSTGQGAFYEQYF. Full variable domain (remainder filled in from reference TRBV19 and TRBJ2-7): DGGITQSPKYLFRKEGQNVTLSCEQNLNHDAMYWYRQDPGQGLRLIYYSQIVNDFQKGDIAEGYSVSREKKESFPLTVTSAQKNPTAFYLCASSTGQGAFYEQYFGPGTRLTVT.

This rearrangement joins TRBV4-3 to TRBJ1-2; no reliable D call. Trimming stripped 3 bases from V and 4 bases from J, with 12 bases between. In germline, CDR1 is LGHNA, CDR2 YSLEER. This CDR3 is 14 amino acids long. CDR3 sequence: CASSQSLAGYGYTF. CDR3 sequence (DNA): TGCGCCAGCAGCCAGTCGTTGGCGGGCTATGGCTACACCTTC.